This entry features one TCR beta chain sequence. CDR1 is MNHNS and CDR2 is SASEGT in the germline V gene. CDR3 size: 13 residues. J gave up 6 bases and V 6 bases, and 7 bases lay outside the gene matches. The data are from a study of PD-1 blockade in classical Hodgkin lymphoma. All patients relapsed after autologous stem cell transplantation, and brentuximab vedotin exposure varied. TCRdb's copy holds only in-frame clones and misses some; the assay was immunoSEQ multiplex PCR. The data hold tens of thousands of clones, with around 81% observed a single time. Specimen: peripheral blood mononuclear cells (PBMCs), collected before the second cycle of nivolumab. The J gene is TRBJ1-1, the V gene TRBV6-1; 7 bases map to TRBD1. The source of this sequence is a human donor with classical Hodgkin lymphoma. DNA for the CDR3: TGTGCCAGCAGCCTACAGGGGCGGGCTGAAGCTTTCTTT. Translated: CASSLQGRAEAFF.